This T cell receptor beta chain was profiled in a study of OX40 agonist ivuxolimab in advanced cancers. CDR3 length equals 15 residues. The junction had 7 bases not matched to a gene; V was cut back by 0 bases and J by 5 bases. Germline loops: CDR1 GTSNPN, CDR2 SVGIG (reference sequence). Measured with immunoSEQ multiplex PCR; TCRdb has only the in-frame clones, and not every one. The sample holds about 54,000 clones, 85% to 90% seen once. Sequenced material: CD4+ or CD8+ T cells sorted from blood, taken in a trial of the OX40 agonist ivuxolimab. The rearrangement links TRBV30 to TRBJ2-5; 9 bases line up with TRBD2. The source is an adult with an advanced solid tumor such as melanoma, head and neck, liver or kidney cancer. The CDR3 protein is CAWSVVLAGYETQYF. CDR3 DNA sequence: TGTGCCTGGAGTGTAGTTCTAGCGGGGTATGAGACCCAGTACTTC.